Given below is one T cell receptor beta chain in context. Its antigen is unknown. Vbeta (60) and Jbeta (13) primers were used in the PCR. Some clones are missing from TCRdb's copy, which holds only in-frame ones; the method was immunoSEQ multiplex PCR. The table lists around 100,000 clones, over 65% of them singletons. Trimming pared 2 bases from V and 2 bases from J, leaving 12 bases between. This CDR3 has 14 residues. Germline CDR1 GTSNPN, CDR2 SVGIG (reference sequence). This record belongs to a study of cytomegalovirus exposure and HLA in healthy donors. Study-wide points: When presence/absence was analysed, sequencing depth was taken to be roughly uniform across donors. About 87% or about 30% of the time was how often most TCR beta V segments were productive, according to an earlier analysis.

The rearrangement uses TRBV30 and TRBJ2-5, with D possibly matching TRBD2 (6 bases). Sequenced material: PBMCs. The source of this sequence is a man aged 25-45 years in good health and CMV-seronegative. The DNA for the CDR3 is TGTGCCTGGAGTTTTCAGGGACTTCAAGAGACCCAGTACTTC. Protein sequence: CAWSFQGLQETQYF.